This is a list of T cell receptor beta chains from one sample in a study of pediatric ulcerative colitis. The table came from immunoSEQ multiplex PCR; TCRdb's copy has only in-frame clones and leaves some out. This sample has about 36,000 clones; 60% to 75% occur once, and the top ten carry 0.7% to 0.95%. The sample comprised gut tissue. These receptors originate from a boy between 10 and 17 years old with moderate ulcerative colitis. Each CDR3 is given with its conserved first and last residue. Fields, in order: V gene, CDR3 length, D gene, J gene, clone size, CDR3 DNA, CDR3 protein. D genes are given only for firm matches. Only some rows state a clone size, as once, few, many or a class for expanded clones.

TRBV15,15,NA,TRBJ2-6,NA,TGTGCCACCAGCAGAGATGGGGGTGGGGCCAACGTCCTGACTTTC,CATSRDGGGANVLTF
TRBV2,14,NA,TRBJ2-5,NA,TGTGCCAGCAGTTCCTCGGGCCTTGGGGAGACCCAGTACTTC,CASSSSGLGETQYF
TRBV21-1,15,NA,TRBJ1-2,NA,TGTGCCAGCAGCAAAGTTTGCCCGGGTCGCTATGGCTACACCTTC,CASSKVCPGRYGYTF
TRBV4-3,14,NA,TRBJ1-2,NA,TGCGCCAGCAGCCAAGCGGCGGGGAACTATGGCTACACCTTC,CASSQAAGNYGYTF
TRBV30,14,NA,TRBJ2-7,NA,TGTGCCTGGACTCGGGGTAGGGAGTCCTACGAGCAGTACTTC,CAWTRGRESYEQYF
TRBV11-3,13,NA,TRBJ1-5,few,TGTGCCAGCAGCTTAGCGGGACAAGAGCCCCAGCATTTT,CASSLAGQEPQHF
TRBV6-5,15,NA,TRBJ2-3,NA,TGTGCCAGCAGTTACTCAGGGTCTAGCACAGATACGCAGTATTTT,CASSYSGSSTDTQYF
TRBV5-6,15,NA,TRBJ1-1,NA,TGTGCCAGCAGCCGATTACGGGAGGGGGGCACTGAAGCTTTCTTT,CASSRLREGGTEAFF
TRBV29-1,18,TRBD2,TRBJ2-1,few,TGCAGCGTTGTTTCCTCTAGGACGGGAGGCAGGATCTACAATGAGCAGTTCTTC,CSVVSSRTGGRIYNEQFF
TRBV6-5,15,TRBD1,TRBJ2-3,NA,TGTGCCAGCAGGACAGGGATTTCTAGCACAGATACGCAGTATTTT,CASRTGISSTDTQYF
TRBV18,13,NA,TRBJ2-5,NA,TGTGCCAGCTCAGCGGGGAACCAAGAGACCCAGTACTTC,CASSAGNQETQYF
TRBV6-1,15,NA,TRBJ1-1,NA,TGTGCCAGCAGTGAAGTTGGGGGAGGATACACTGAAGCTTTCTTT,CASSEVGGGYTEAFF
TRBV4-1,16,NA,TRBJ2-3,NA,TGCGCCAGCAGCCATGTCAGGGGAATTGGCACAGATACGCAGTATTTT,CASSHVRGIGTDTQYF
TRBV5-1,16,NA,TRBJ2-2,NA,TGCGCCAGCAGCTTCGGATCGAGCGTGGTCACCGGGGAGCTGTTTTTT,CASSFGSSVVTGELFF
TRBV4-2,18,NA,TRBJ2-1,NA,TGTGCCAGCAGCCAAGTAGGGCAGGCATCATCGTCCTACAATGAGCAGTTCTTC,CASSQVGQASSSYNEQFF
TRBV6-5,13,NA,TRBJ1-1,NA,TGTGCCAGCAGTTACTCGCGGAGAACTGAAGCTTTCTTT,CASSYSRRTEAFF
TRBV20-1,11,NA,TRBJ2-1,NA,TGCAGTGCTGCTCCTTTTGCGGAGCAGTTCTTC,CSAAPFAEQFF
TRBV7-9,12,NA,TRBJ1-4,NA,TGTGCCAGCAGCCTCGTAAGAGAAAAACTGTTTTTT,CASSLVREKLFF
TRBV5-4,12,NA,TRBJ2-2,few,TGTGCCAGCAGCCCACGGACCGGGGAGCTGTTTTTT,CASSPRTGELFF
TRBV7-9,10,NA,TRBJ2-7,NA,TGTGCCAGCAGCTTAGAAGGATCGTACTTC,CASSLEGSYF